This T cell receptor beta chain stems from a study of T-cell memory formation after mild COVID-19. Study-level background: Across donors, TCR clusters were largely donor specific.

Each CDR3 protein gets one entry after TCRdb re-called the 5' RACE reads with MiXCR. Of approximately 350,000 distinct CDR3 sequences in the sample, approximately 27% are singletons; the top ten hold roughly 13%. Germline V gene data show CDR1 as SGHAT and CDR2 as FQNNGV. The CDR3 spans 15 residues. Trimming left V 1 base short and J 3 bases short, with 11 bases between. Sequencing was performed on PBMCs or a T cell subset sorted from them (not recorded which). The J gene is TRBJ2-3, the V gene TRBV11-2; TRBD1 or TRBD2 may be the D gene (5 bases each). This receptor was taken from an adult woman who had mild COVID-19 (a few samples of this study predate the infection). Cell type and time point are not known. CDR3: CASSLVGGETDTQYF. For the CDR3, the DNA is TGTGCCAGCAGCTTAGTTGGGGGTGAGACAGATACGCAGTATTTT.